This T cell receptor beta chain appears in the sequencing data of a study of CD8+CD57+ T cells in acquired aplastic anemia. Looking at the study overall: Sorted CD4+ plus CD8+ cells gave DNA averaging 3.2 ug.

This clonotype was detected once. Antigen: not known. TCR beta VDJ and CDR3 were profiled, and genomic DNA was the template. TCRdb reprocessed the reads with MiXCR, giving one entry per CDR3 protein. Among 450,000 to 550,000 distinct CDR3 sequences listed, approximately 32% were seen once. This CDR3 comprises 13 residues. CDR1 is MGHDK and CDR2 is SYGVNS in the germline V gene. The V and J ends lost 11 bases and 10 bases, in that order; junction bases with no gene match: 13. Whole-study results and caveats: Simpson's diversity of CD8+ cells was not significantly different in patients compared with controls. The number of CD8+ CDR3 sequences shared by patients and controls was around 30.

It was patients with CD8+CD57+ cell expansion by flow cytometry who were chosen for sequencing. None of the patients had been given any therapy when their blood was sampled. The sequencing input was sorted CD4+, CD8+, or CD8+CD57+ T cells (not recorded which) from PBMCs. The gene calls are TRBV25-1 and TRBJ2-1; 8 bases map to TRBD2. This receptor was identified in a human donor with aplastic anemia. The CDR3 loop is CAGSKAGEPEQFF. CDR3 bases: TGTGCCGGATCCAAAGCGGGAGAACCCGAGCAGTTCTTC.